This is a list of T cell receptor beta chains from one sample in a study of naive and memory T cell subsets. MiXCR, applied by TCRdb to the UMI-ligation and nested PCR reads, yields one record per CDR3 protein. The top ten hold around 2.8% of the sample, which has about 99,000 distinct CDR3 sequences, around 13% seen once. The specimen sequenced was naive CD8+ T cells from blood. The receptor source for this set is a human donor in good health. The CDR3 runs from the conserved cysteine through the conserved F or W. The D gene is left open where the match is weak. A clone size is listed for some rows: how often the clone was seen (once, few, many), or a class if it is expanded.

TRBD2,-,TRBJ2-1,TRBV6-2/TRBV6-3,TGTGCCAGCAGTTTACCGGCTCGAAGACTAGCGGGATCCTACAATGAGCAGTTCTTC,CASSLPARRLAGSYNEQFF
-,few,TRBJ2-5,TRBV20-1,TGCAGTGCTAGTGCCGAGGGGCAAGAGACCCAGTACTTC,CSASAEGQETQYF
-,few,TRBJ2-3,TRBV6-1,TGTGCCAGCAGTGAGCCCCGACGGCAGGCGGCAGATACGCAGTATTTT,CASSEPRRQAADTQYF
-,many,TRBJ2-3,TRBV19,TGTGCCAGTAGTATACGGGGGATGTCAGATACGCAGTATTTT,CASSIRGMSDTQYF
-,few,TRBJ2-7,TRBV27,TGTGCCAGCAGTTTGTCGGGAGATTTGGGTTACTCCTACGAGCAGTACTTC,CASSLSGDLGYSYEQYF
-,many,TRBJ1-1,TRBV11-3,TGTGCCAGCAGTTTTGACCCCCAGTACTCTGAAGCTTTCTTT,CASSFDPQYSEAFF
-,few,TRBJ2-1,TRBV11-1,TGTGCCAGCAGCTTAGCGCTAGCTTTCGGTGAGCAGTTCTTC,CASSLALAFGEQFF
-,-,TRBJ2-7,TRBV29-1,TGCAGCGTTTGGGGGGGGCCTAACTACGAGCAGTACTTC,CSVWGGPNYEQYF
-,-,TRBJ2-7,TRBV4-2,TGTGCCAGCAGCCAAAGGCCAGGCGAGCAGTACTTC,CASSQRPGEQYF
TRBD2,many,TRBJ2-1,TRBV2,TGTGCCAGCGCGATAGCGGGAGGGCCTAGTGAGCAGTTCTTC,CASAIAGGPSEQFF
-,many,TRBJ2-3,TRBV4-3,TGCGCCAGCAGCCAAGATTTCCAGGTCGCGAAGAGTGGCACAGATACGCAGTATTTT,CASSQDFQVAKSGTDTQYF
-,many,TRBJ2-5,TRBV4-1,TGCGCCAGCAGCCCCCGGGGGACCGGGGCCCAGTACTTC,CASSPRGTGAQYF
-,few,TRBJ1-3,TRBV12-3/TRBV12-4,TGTGCCAGCGGTGGAAACACCATATATTTT,CASGGNTIYF
TRBD2,many,TRBJ2-1,TRBV20-1,TGCAGTGCTAGTTCGACTAGCGGTCATTACAATGAGCAGTTCTTC,CSASSTSGHYNEQFF
TRBD2,few,TRBJ2-3,TRBV4-2,TGTGCCAGCACCCAGAGCGGGGGGCCTGCAGATACGCAGTATTTT,CASTQSGGPADTQYF
TRBD1,-,TRBJ2-7,TRBV5-1,TGCGCCAGCAGCTCGGGACAGGGAGCAAACGAGCAGTACTTC,CASSSGQGANEQYF
-,few,TRBJ2-3,TRBV7-2,TGTGCCAGCAGCCCTGATCTAGCGTCCAGGGATACGCAGTATTTT,CASSPDLASRDTQYF
-,-,TRBJ2-6,TRBV7-9,TGTGCCAGCAGCTTAGCAAGGTACTCTGGGGCCAACGTCCTGACTTTC,CASSLARYSGANVLTF
TRBD2,-,TRBJ2-7,TRBV7-2,TGTGCCAGCAGCGCAACTAGCGGGAGGGCGGACGAGCAGTACTTC,CASSATSGRADEQYF
-,many,TRBJ1-2,TRBV20-1,TGCAGTGCTAGAGATCAATCAGGCCGCATGATTCTTTATGGCTACACCTTC,CSARDQSGRMILYGYTF
-,-,TRBJ2-7,TRBV28,TGTGCCAGCAGTGGGGACCGCGGCTCCTACGAGCAGTACTTC,CASSGDRGSYEQYF
-,-,TRBJ1-5,TRBV6-2/TRBV6-3,TGTGCCAGCAGTTACTCAGGGTCTGGCAATCAGCCCCAGCATTTT,CASSYSGSGNQPQHF
-,-,TRBJ2-5,TRBV3-1,TGTGCCAGCAGCCAAGATTGGCAACCGGCACTTTCGGAGACCCAGTACTTC,CASSQDWQPALSETQYF
-,few,TRBJ1-1,TRBV12-3/TRBV12-4,TGTGCCAGCAGTTTACTGACAGGAGTCTTGAACACTGAAGCTTTCTTT,CASSLLTGVLNTEAFF
TRBD1,few,TRBJ1-2,TRBV12-3/TRBV12-4,TGTGCCAGCAGTTTAGCGGGACAGGGACGGGGCTACACCTTC,CASSLAGQGRGYTF
-,many,TRBJ2-7,TRBV29-1,TGCAGCGTTGAAATGGAGAACTCCTACGAGCAGTACTTC,CSVEMENSYEQYF
-,-,TRBJ2-6,TRBV7-3,TGTGCCAGCAGCTTAACAGGGGGCTCTGGGGCCAACGTCCTGACTTTC,CASSLTGGSGANVLTF
TRBD1,few,TRBJ1-5,TRBV18,TGTGCCAGCTCACCTGGGACAGAAAAAAATCAGCCCCAGCATTTT,CASSPGTEKNQPQHF
TRBD1,few,TRBJ1-2,TRBV4-3,TGCGCCAGCAGCCAAGGGACAGGGGTTGACTATGGCTACACCTTC,CASSQGTGVDYGYTF
TRBD1,few,TRBJ1-1,TRBV5-5,TGTGCCAGCAGCTTGCCGGACAGGATTATGAACACTGAAGCTTTCTTT,CASSLPDRIMNTEAFF
-,few,TRBJ2-7,TRBV7-6,TGTGCCAGCAGCTGTAATCACGAGCAGTACTTC,CASSCNHEQYF
-,-,TRBJ2-1,TRBV13,TGTGCCAGCAGCTTAGGGGGCCGGGGCTTGCAGTGGAATGAGCAGTTCTTC,CASSLGGRGLQWNEQFF
-,-,TRBJ2-2,TRBV13,TGTGCCAGCAGACATTCGACCGGGGAGCTGTTTTTT,CASRHSTGELFF
TRBD1,-,TRBJ1-1,TRBV2,TGTGCCAGCAGTAAAGGACAGGGGGCTATCGACACTGAAGCTTTCTTT,CASSKGQGAIDTEAFF
-,few,TRBJ2-2,TRBV28,TGTGCCAGCAGTTTTTACACCGGGGAGCTGTTTTTT,CASSFYTGELFF
TRBD2,-,TRBJ2-1,TRBV20-1,TGCAGTGCTAAGGAAGTAGCGGGAGGGATTCTGGATGAGCAGTTCTTC,CSAKEVAGGILDEQFF
-,few,TRBJ2-7,TRBV24-1,TGTGCCACCAGTGACCAGAGCTCCTACGAGCAGTACTTC,CATSDQSSYEQYF
TRBD2,-,TRBJ2-3,TRBV12-3/TRBV12-4,TGTGCCAGCAGCGGACTAGCTAGGAACACAGATACGCAGTATTTT,CASSGLARNTDTQYF
-,-,TRBJ2-1,TRBV13,TGTGCCAGCAGCTTACCTCGGGGGAATGAGCAGTTCTTC,CASSLPRGNEQFF
TRBD2,-,TRBJ2-1,TRBV4-3,TGCGCCAGCAGCCAAGATCCTAGCGGGCCTTCCTCCTACAATGAGCAGTTCTTC,CASSQDPSGPSSYNEQFF
-,-,TRBJ2-2,TRBV7-9,TGTGCCAGCAGCTTACTACCCGGGGAGCTGTTTTTT,CASSLLPGELFF
TRBD2,few,TRBJ2-1,TRBV29-1,TGCAGCGTTGATGGAATAGCGGGGGGGCCAACCTACCACAATGAGCAGTTCTTC,CSVDGIAGGPTYHNEQFF
-,many,TRBJ2-6,TRBV7-9,TGTGCCAGCAGCCCCCTAGTCCATAAATCATACCACTCTGGGGCCAACGTCCTGACTTTC,CASSPLVHKSYHSGANVLTF
TRBD1,few,TRBJ2-3,TRBV7-6,TGTGCCAGCAGCCCCCGGGACAGGGGAACAGATACGCAGTATTTT,CASSPRDRGTDTQYF
-,many,TRBJ2-5,TRBV9,TGTGCCAGCAGCGTATTGGGTCAGACCCAGTACTTC,CASSVLGQTQYF